One and the same sample provided the 19 T cell receptor beta chains below, sequenced in a study of T-cell memory formation after mild COVID-19. TCRdb independently ran MiXCR on the 5' RACE reads; one entry per CDR3 protein. This table holds about 340,000 distinct CDR3 sequences, about an eighth found once. The sequenced sample was PBMCs or a T cell subset sorted from them (not recorded which). These TCRs come from a man between 18 and 35 years old who had mild COVID-19 (a few samples of this study predate the infection). Cell type and time point are not known.

The J gene is TRBJ1-1, the V gene TRBV25-1; D ambiguous. Germline V gives CDR1 MGHDK, CDR2 SYGVNS. CDR3 size: 14 residues. V gave up 1 base and J gave up 1 base, with 7 bases separating them. The chain's CDR3 is CASSELVGNTEAFF. The CDR3 DNA reads TGTGCCAGCAGTGAATTGGTCGGGAACACTGAAGCTTTCTTT.

The chain is built from TRBV6-1 and TRBJ2-4; weak D call: TRBD1 (5 bases). Between the trimmed V and J ends, which lost 1 base and 0 bases, there was a span of 16 bases. Germline CDR1 is MNHNS and CDR2 is SASEGT. The CDR3 totals 18 residues. CDR3 residues: CASSEVRTGSLAKNIQYF. CDR3 nucleotides: TGTGCCAGCAGTGAAGTTCGTACAGGCTCCCTAGCCAAAAACATTCAGTACTTC.

This clonotype was seen ten or more times. The chain recombines TRBV5-1 with TRBJ1-1; TRBD1 agrees at 8 bases. Germline trimming cut 4 bases from V and 11 bases from J; bases unmatched to any gene: 13. The CDR3 is made up of 14 amino acids. From germline, CDR1 is SGHRS and CDR2 YFSETQ. In nucleotides, the CDR3 is TGCGCCAGCAGCGTGGATGGGACAGGAGGTTCGGCTTTCTTT. Amino acid sequence: CASSVDGTGGSAFF.

The chain recombines TRBV2 with TRBJ2-2; D not certain. V dropped 8 bases and J dropped 6 bases, with 25 bases sitting between them. The CDR3 covers 17 residues. Germline lookup yields CDR1 SNHLY and CDR2 FYNNEI. In nucleotides, the CDR3 is TGTGCCAGCGGGCCGAGACGTGTTGGTCAAGGCGCCGGGGAGCTGTTTTTT. Its protein product is CASGPRRVGQGAGELFF. Drawing the rest from reference TRBV2 and TRBJ2-2, the complete variable domain is EPEVTQTPSHQVTQMGQEVILRCVPISNHLYFYWYRQILGQKVEFLVSFYNNEISEKSEIFDDQFSVERPDGSNFTLKIRSTKLEDSAMYFCASGPRRVGQGAGELFFGEGSRLTVL.

The chain carries TRBV7-9 and TRBJ2-7; D ambiguous. Germline V CDR1 and CDR2: SEHNR, FQNEAQ (reference sequence). V was clipped by 5 bases and J by 3 bases, with 8 bases between them. This CDR3 region has 12 residues. DNA for the CDR3: TGTGCCAGCAGCCAGCTGGGCTACGAGCAGTACGTC. This codes for CASSQLGYEQYV.

This clonotype was detected only a few times. The chain has TRBV30 and TRBJ2-2; D perhaps matches TRBD1 (6 bases). Trimming took 2 bases from V and 0 from J, leaving 10 bases between them. Germline V gene sequence: CDR1 GTSNPN, CDR2 SVGIG (reference sequence). This CDR3 has 15 amino acids. CDR3 region: CAWSSRTANTGELFF. The CDR3 nucleotides read TGTGCCTGGAGTTCCCGGACAGCGAACACCGGGGAGCTGTTTTTT.

This rearrangement joins TRBV20-1 to TRBJ2-3; 8 bases line up with TRBD1. The CDR3 has 15 residues. Germline CDR1 reads DFQATT; CDR2 reads SNEGSKA (reference sequence). Unmatched junction bases numbered 12, after V lost 6 bases and J lost 4 bases. The CDR3 DNA reads as TGCAGTGCCCAGCCCCAGGACAGGGACTCAGATACGCAGTATTTT. This codes for CSAQPQDRDSDTQYF.

A few counts support this clonotype. This chain uses TRBV2 with TRBJ2-6, with D unresolved. CDR3 length: 14 residues. CDR1 and CDR2 from the germline V gene are SNHLY and FYNNEI. Deletions cut 9 bases from V and 0 bases from J, with 9 bases between. CDR3 nucleotide sequence: TGTGCCAGTCAATACCTCTCTGGGGCCAACGTCCTGACTTTC. Encoded protein: CASQYLSGANVLTF.

The genes are TRBV4-1 and TRBJ2-1; D gene unclear. CDR1 is MGHRA and CDR2 is YSYEKL in the germline V gene. CDR3 size: 12 residues. Deletions cut 2 bases from V and 7 bases from J, with 6 bases between. CDR3 sequence (DNA): TGCGCCAGCAGCCAAACTTTTAATGAGCAGTTCTTC. It specifies CASSQTFNEQFF.

CDR3 nucleotides: TGCGCCAGCAGCGCCCGGACAGGGCAATACACCTACGAGCAGTACTTC. Its protein product is CASSARTGQYTYEQYF. V usage is TRBV5-1 and J usage is TRBJ2-7, with 8 bases that match TRBD1. CDR3 length: 16 amino acids. Trimming cost V 4 bases and J 2 bases; bases outside gene matches: 11. Germline V gives CDR1 SGHRS, CDR2 YFSETQ.

This clonotype showed up just once. This chain joins TRBV9 and TRBJ1-6; TRBD1 agrees at 7 bases. The germline V gene encodes CDR1 SGDLS and CDR2 YYNGEE. V shed 3 bases, J shed 7 bases, and the junction held 7 bases outside the gene matches. This CDR3 has 15 amino acids. The CDR3 nucleotides are TGTGCCAGCAGCGGATCCAGGACAGGAAATTCACCCCTCCACTTT. Translating gives CASSGSRTGNSPLHF.

The chain employs TRBV5-4 and TRBJ2-1; D gene ambiguous. This CDR3 region has 13 residues. The germline V and J ends were trimmed by 4 bases and 7 bases, with 12 bases remaining between them. Germline V gives CDR1 SGHNT, CDR2 YYREEE (reference sequence). CDR3 loop: CASSPRTNNEQFF. The DNA of the CDR3 is TGTGCCAGCAGCCCGCGGACGAATAATGAGCAGTTCTTC.

Ten or more counts support this clonotype. The chain is built from TRBV29-1 and TRBJ1-2; the match to TRBD1 covers 8 bases. The length of the CDR3 is 14 residues. Germline loops: CDR1 SQVTM, CDR2 ANQGSEA. V gave up 2 bases and J gave up 4 bases; unmatched junction bases: 6. CDR3 sequence (DNA): TGCAGCGTTGAACCCGCAGGGGGCATCTATGGCTACACCTTC. Translation: CSVEPAGGIYGYTF.

This clonotype was counted a few times. The chain recombines TRBV19 with TRBJ2-7; 10 bases align to TRBD1. Germline CDR1 reads LNHDA; CDR2 reads SQIVND (reference sequence). This CDR3 has 17 residues. V trimming: 5 bases; J trimming: 2 bases; junction bases outside the gene matches: 12. This CDR3 is CASSSLRRTGGPYEQYF. The CDR3 DNA sequence: TGTGCCAGTAGTTCACTCCGCCGGACAGGGGGTCCCTACGAGCAGTACTTC.

This clonotype was picked up a small number of times. The chain employs TRBV7-9 and TRBJ2-5, with D unclear. Trimming shortened V by 5 bases and J by 7 bases, and 17 bases separated the two germline ends. CDR1 is SEHNR and CDR2 is FQNEAQ in the germline V gene (reference sequence). The CDR3 runs 14 residues. Here the CDR3 DNA reads TGTGCCAGCAGCCCCATTGGCCGGATGGGGACCCAGTACTTC. Protein product: CASSPIGRMGTQYF.

This clonotype was observed a handful of times. V and J are TRBV20-1 and TRBJ2-5; 10 nucleotides align to TRBD2. The CDR3 runs to 15 residues. V shed 4 bases, J shed 4 bases, and the junction held 9 bases outside the gene matches. Per the germline V gene, CDR1 is DFQATT and CDR2 is SNEGSKA (reference sequence). The CDR3 bases are TGCAGTGCTATCAGCGGGGGGGAAATGGCAGAGACCCAGTACTTC. Protein: CSAISGGEMAETQYF.

In the case of this clonotype: Given a much more abundant clone one base away, this may be a read error. This rearrangement joins TRBV7-9 to TRBJ2-5; D is perhaps TRBD1 or TRBD2 (5 bases each). CDR3 length equals 13 residues. The V end lost 5 bases, the J end lost 5 bases, and 12 bases lay between the germline ends. The germline V gene has CDR1 SEHNR and CDR2 FQNEAQ (reference sequence). The CDR3 region is CASSTRGGETQYF. CDR3 sequence (DNA): TGTGCCAGCAGCACTAGGGGTGGGGAGACCCAGTACTTC.

The chain is built from TRBV5-1 and TRBJ2-3, with D unclear. V dropped 4 bases and J dropped 4 bases, with 13 bases sitting between them. The CDR3 is 14 residues long. Germline CDR1 is SGHRS and CDR2 is YFSETQ. CDR3 bases: TGCGCCAGCAGCATAACTGGCCCGCCAGATACGCAGTATTTT. The encoded protein is CASSITGPPDTQYF.

The gene calls are TRBV20-1 and TRBJ1-1; 7 bases match TRBD1. The CDR3 runs 13 residues. Germline CDR1 reads DFQATT; CDR2 reads SNEGSKA (reference sequence). V shed 2 bases, J shed 8 bases, and the junction held 8 bases outside the gene matches. In nucleotides, the CDR3 is TGCAGTGCTAGATCAGGGACAGAGGTAGAAGCTTTCTTT. Translated: CSARSGTEVEAFF.